A selection of T cell receptor beta chains follows, all from one sample in a study of CD8 T cells in Susac syndrome. TCRdb reprocessed the immunoSEQ multiplex PCR reads with MiXCR, giving one entry per CDR3 protein. The sample carries around 80,000 distinct CDR3 sequences, 94% recorded once. Sequenced input: CD8+ T cells from PBMCs. The receptors here all came from a human donor with Susac syndrome. Both conserved end residues are part of each CDR3. The D gene is left open where the match is weak. Where a row states a size, it is once, few, many or the class of an expanded clone; other rows omit it.

cdr3_nt cdr3_aa j_call v_call d_call clone_size
TGTGCCAGCAGCGTCAGCGCCACCGGGGAGCTGTTTTTT CASSVSATGELFF TRBJ2-2 TRBV7-6 . .
TGTGCCAGCAGCCCACGGACAGACAGGACCTACAATGAGCAGTTCTTC CASSPRTDRTYNEQFF TRBJ2-1 TRBV3-1 . .
TGTGCCAGCAGTTCCGGGACTGTTAAAGGGTACGAGCAGTACTTC CASSSGTVKGYEQYF TRBJ2-7 TRBV12-3/TRBV12-4 . once
TGCGCCAGCAGTCGAGACAGGGTTCCCCTCAATGAGCAGTTCTTC CASSRDRVPLNEQFF TRBJ2-1 TRBV23-1 TRBD1 once
TGTGCCAGCAGCCCAGACCGGGACGACTCCTACGAGCAGTACTTC CASSPDRDDSYEQYF TRBJ2-7 TRBV14 . .
TGTGCCAGCAGCCGAAAGACAGGGGGCTTGGGGGAGACCCAGTACTTC CASSRKTGGLGETQYF TRBJ2-5 TRBV5-8 TRBD1 .
TGCAGTGCTAGGGGGGGCGACTATGGCTACACCTTC CSARGGDYGYTF TRBJ1-2 TRBV20-1 . .
TGTGCCAGCAGCTTAGGCCAGAGCACAGATACGCAGTATTTT CASSLGQSTDTQYF TRBJ2-3 TRBV7-8 . .
TGTGCCAGCAGCGTAGAGGGGGTCAGCACAGATACGCAGTATTTT CASSVEGVSTDTQYF TRBJ2-3 TRBV9 . once
. CASTSAGTSFTDTQYF TRBJ2-3 TRBV6-2/TRBV6-3 . .
TGTGCCAGCAGGCGGGGGGCGGATAATGAGCAGTTCTTC CASRRGADNEQFF TRBJ2-1 TRBV7-2 TRBD2 .
TGTGCCAGCACCCCGGGACTAGGACCCTACGAGCAGTACTTC CASTPGLGPYEQYF TRBJ2-7 TRBV11-2 TRBD2 .
TGTGCCAGCAGTGAATTCGGGACAGGGGGTCTTTTCTCCTACGAGCAGTACTTC CASSEFGTGGLFSYEQYF TRBJ2-7 TRBV2 TRBD1 once
TGTGCCATCAGTGATTCACCTAGCGGGATATCACAGACCCAGTACTTC CAISDSPSGISQTQYF TRBJ2-5 TRBV10-3 TRBD2 .
TGTGCCAGCAGTCCGGGAGGGCAGCAGAGGGAGACCCAGTACTTC CASSPGGQQRETQYF TRBJ2-5 TRBV27 TRBD2 .
TGTGCCAGCAGTTTCGCAATGGGCAGCTATAGCTCCTACGAGCAGTACTTC CASSFAMGSYSSYEQYF TRBJ2-7 TRBV28 . .
TGCAGTGCTCCGGGGGGGCCCCGGAATGAGCAGTTCTTC CSAPGGPRNEQFF TRBJ2-1 TRBV20-1 TRBD2 .
TGTGCCAGCAGTCCCGGAGGGGGCTATGGCTACACCTTC CASSPGGGYGYTF TRBJ1-2 TRBV12-3/TRBV12-4 . .
TGCAGTGCTAGAGATCTAGAGCAGACCTACGAGCAGTACTTC CSARDLEQTYEQYF TRBJ2-7 TRBV20-1 . .
TGCAGTGCTAGGGACAGGGAACCCTACGAGCAGTACTTC CSARDREPYEQYF TRBJ2-7 TRBV20-1 TRBD1 .
TGTGCCAGCAGCTTAGGAATCGGGACCTCCTACGAGCAGTACTTC CASSLGIGTSYEQYF TRBJ2-7 TRBV7-2 . .
TGTGCCAGCAGAGACCCCGGGACAGGGTATGGCTACACCTTC CASRDPGTGYGYTF TRBJ1-2 TRBV9 TRBD1 .
TGTGCCAGCAGTTTTAGCGTAGGCTACGAGCAGTACTTC CASSFSVGYEQYF TRBJ2-7 TRBV12-3/TRBV12-4 . .
TGCGCCAGCAGCCAAGAGTTGGGGCCAGCCTACAATGAGCAGTTCTTC CASSQELGPAYNEQFF TRBJ2-1 TRBV4-1 . once
TGTGCCAGCACCAGAGTCCTTACAGGGGGAGGATCCGAGCAGTACTTC CASTRVLTGGGSEQYF TRBJ2-7 TRBV6-2/TRBV6-3 TRBD1 once
TGCGCCAGCAGCCAGAGAAGACAGGGCTACGAGCAGTACTTC CASSQRRQGYEQYF TRBJ2-7 TRBV4-3 TRBD1 .
TGTGCCAGCAGTTATGGGGGGAACACCGGGGAGCTGTTTTTT CASSYGGNTGELFF TRBJ2-2 TRBV12-3/TRBV12-4 . .
TGTGCCAGCAGCTTAGCACAGAACACCGGGGAGCTGTTTTTT CASSLAQNTGELFF TRBJ2-2 TRBV7-9 . .
TGTGCCACCTTAGGAGGGACTAGCCCAGTCTGGGAGCAGTTCTTC CATLGGTSPVWEQFF TRBJ2-1 TRBV15 TRBD2 .
TGTGCCAGCACTCCCCTAACGGGTGAGCAGTTCTTC CASTPLTGEQFF TRBJ2-1 TRBV27 . .
TGCAGTGCTAGCGAACAGGGAATCAATCAGCCCCAGCATTTT CSASEQGINQPQHF TRBJ1-5 TRBV20-1 . .
TGTGCCACCCGCTTCCAAGAGACCCAGTACTTC CATRFQETQYF TRBJ2-5 TRBV6-5 . .
TGCAGTGCTAGAGATCTATCTCCAGGGGCCTACGAGCAGTACTTC CSARDLSPGAYEQYF TRBJ2-7 TRBV20-1 . .
TGTGCCAGCAGCCGGGGGGGCACAGATACGCAGTATTTT CASSRGGTDTQYF TRBJ2-3 TRBV14 . .
TGCAGCGTTGGAGTCCGATGGGGCTATGGCTACACCTTC CSVGVRWGYGYTF TRBJ1-2 TRBV29-1 . .